Listed below are T cell receptor beta chains from one sample, sequenced in a study of blood T cell repertoires in COVID-19. The method was immunoSEQ multiplex PCR; TCRdb's version includes in-frame clones alone and lacks a portion of them. The data contain roughly 130,000 clones, over 80% of them singletons. Sequencing was carried out using peripheral blood. The source is a man in his 70s with acute or convalescent COVID-19. Both conserved end residues are part of each CDR3. A D gene is named only where the DNA matches it firmly. The listing skips clone size in some rows; elsewhere it reads once, few, many or a size class.

V	D	J	size	DNA	CDR3
TRBV7-9	.	TRBJ2-5	once	TGTGCCAGCAGCTTATTGGGACGGGGGGAGACCCAGTACTTC	CASSLLGRGETQYF
TRBV5-1	TRBD1	TRBJ1-4	.	TGCGCCAGCAGCTTGGTTTACGCCGGGACAGATAATGAAAAACTGTTTTTT	CASSLVYAGTDNEKLFF
TRBV11-2	.	TRBJ2-7	.	TGTGCCAGCAGCTTAGATCGTGTGGCATACGAGCAGTACTTC	CASSLDRVAYEQYF
TRBV6-1	.	TRBJ1-5	.	TGTGCCAGCAGTGAAGCAGAGATTCAGCCCCAGCATTTT	CASSEAEIQPQHF
TRBV9	TRBD1	TRBJ1-3	few	TGTGCCAGCAGCACCGGACAGGGCGGAAACACCATATATTTT	CASSTGQGGNTIYF
TRBV5-1	.	TRBJ2-5	.	TGCGCCAGCAGCGACGGGCTCCAGGGAGGCGAGACCCAGTACTTC	CASSDGLQGGETQYF
TRBV6-5	TRBD1	TRBJ1-1	.	TGTGCCAGCAGTCCCGGGGACAGGCAAGCTTTCTTT	CASSPGDRQAFF
TRBV6-5	TRBD2	TRBJ2-3	.	TGTGCCAGCAGTCCCCTCTGGGGGGGAACAGATACGCAGTATTTT	CASSPLWGGTDTQYF
TRBV20-1	TRBD2	TRBJ2-7	.	TGCAGTGCTAGTACACTAGCGGGGGGGATCTACGAGCAGTACTTC	CSASTLAGGIYEQYF
TRBV3-1/TRBV3-2	TRBD2	TRBJ2-2	.	TGTGCCAGCAGTCCCATAGCGGGGGGGGCCCCTGTAGCCGGGGAGCTGTTTTTT	CASSPIAGGAPVAGELFF
TRBV28	.	TRBJ1-1	.	TGTGCCAGCAGTTCCAGGGACATCATGAACACTGAAGCTTTCTTT	CASSSRDIMNTEAFF
TRBV6-5	.	TRBJ2-7	.	TGTGCCAGCTATCCGGGATCCTCCTCCTACGAGCAGTACTTC	CASYPGSSSYEQYF
TRBV3-1/TRBV3-2	.	TRBJ2-6	.	TGTGCCAGCAGCCCGAGGACATTGAGCTCTGGGGCCAACGTCCTGACTTTC	CASSPRTLSSGANVLTF
TRBV15	TRBD1	TRBJ1-3	.	TGTGCCACCAGCAGACCTCCAGACAGGGACTCTGGAAACACCATATATTTT	CATSRPPDRDSGNTIYF
TRBV28	.	TRBJ1-1	.	TGTGCCAGCAGTTTGGGGACATCACGAGCTGAAGCTTTCTTT	CASSLGTSRAEAFF
TRBV12-5	.	TRBJ2-3	.	TGTGCTAGTGCCCTAATGGATACGCAGTATTTT	CASALMDTQYF
TRBV18	.	TRBJ2-6	.	TGTGCCAGCTCACCATCCCCGTCTGGGGCCAACGTCCTGACTTTC	CASSPSPSGANVLTF
TRBV7-9	.	TRBJ2-7	.	TGTGCCACCGCGACAGGCGTCTACGAGCAGTACTTC	CATATGVYEQYF
TRBV18	TRBD1	TRBJ2-2	few	TGTGCCAGCTCACCGTTCTCGGAACTTGGACAGGGCGCCGGGGAGCTGTTTTTT	CASSPFSELGQGAGELFF
TRBV7-9	.	TRBJ1-5	.	TGTGCCAGCACCCGAGGGGACACTCTAGGGCAGCCCCAGCATTTT	CASTRGDTLGQPQHF
TRBV5-8	.	TRBJ1-5	.	TGTGCCAGCATTTCCACGGGTTCCCCGCGGCCCCAGCATTTT	CASISTGSPRPQHF
TRBV11-3	TRBD1	TRBJ1-5	few	TGTGCCAGCAGCTTTCGGGACAGGGCTCGCCAGCCCCAGCATTTT	CASSFRDRARQPQHF
TRBV11-1	TRBD1	TRBJ1-2	.	TGTGCCAGCAGCTTCCCCTTCCGGACAGGGAAGGGTGGCTACACCTTC	CASSFPFRTGKGGYTF
TRBV4-1	.	TRBJ2-3	once	TGCGCCAGCAGCCAAGAAGGAGCGTCCATGGATACGCAGTATTTT	CASSQEGASMDTQYF
TRBV14	.	TRBJ1-3	.	TGTGCCAGCAGCCCTGGCGGCAATGTATATTTT	CASSPGGNVYF
TRBV6-5	.	TRBJ1-2	once	TGTGCCAGCAGTTACTCGAGGCTCTATGGCTACACCTTC	CASSYSRLYGYTF
TRBV5-5	TRBD2	TRBJ2-3	.	TGTGCCAGCAGCTTTGCGATGGGGGGGATAGGAGATACGCAGTATTTT	CASSFAMGGIGDTQYF
TRBV12-3/TRBV12-4	TRBD1	TRBJ2-2	.	TGTGCCAGCAGCTGGACAGGAACCGGGGAGCTGTTTTTT	CASSWTGTGELFF
TRBV12-5	TRBD1	TRBJ2-3	.	TGTGCTAGTGCCCCGACAGGGGACACAGATACGCAGTATTTT	CASAPTGDTDTQYF
TRBV6-5	.	TRBJ1-5	.	TGTGCCAGCAGGAGTGGGGGGGGTAATCAGCCCCAGCATTTT	CASRSGGGNQPQHF
TRBV4-1	.	TRBJ1-1	.	TGCGCCAGCAGCCTAGGGCGGGTGAACACTGAAGCTTTCTTT	CASSLGRVNTEAFF
TRBV4-1	.	TRBJ1-5	.	TGCGCCAGCAGCCAAAGTACAGGGAATTCTAATCAGCCCCAGCATTTT	CASSQSTGNSNQPQHF
TRBV5-8	TRBD1	TRBJ1-2	few	TGTGCCAGCAGCCTCCGGACAGGGTCCTATGGCTACACCTTC	CASSLRTGSYGYTF
TRBV21-1	.	TRBJ2-4	.	TGTGCCAGCAGGGACCCGGGGACTGACATTCAGTACTTC	CASRDPGTDIQYF
TRBV19	.	TRBJ1-2	.	TGTGCCAGTAGTTCCGGGACAAACAACTATGGCTACACCTTC	CASSSGTNNYGYTF
TRBV4-1	TRBD1	TRBJ1-6	.	TGCGCCAGCAGCCAGGCCGGGACAGGGAGCGAGGGGTACAATTCACCCCTCCACTTT	CASSQAGTGSEGYNSPLHF
TRBV29-1	TRBD2	TRBJ2-3	once	TGCAGCGTCGGGACTAGCGGGGGCTCAGGCGATACGCAGTATTTT	CSVGTSGGSGDTQYF
TRBV7-2	.	TRBJ1-2	.	TGTGCCAGCAGCGGGGAGGGGGGTGGCTATGGCTACACCTTC	CASSGEGGGYGYTF
TRBV5-1	.	TRBJ2-1	few	TGCGCCAGCAGCTTCCCTACAGGGTCCACGGGTGATGAGCAGTTCTTC	CASSFPTGSTGDEQFF
TRBV5-1	.	TRBJ2-2	.	TGCGCCAGCAGGAAGGAGACAGGCCTGGGGGAGCTGTTTTTT	CASRKETGLGELFF
TRBV16	TRBD1	TRBJ1-4	.	TGTGCCAGCAGCCGATGGCAGGGGGGAGATGAAAAACTGTTTTTT	CASSRWQGGDEKLFF
TRBV15	TRBD1	TRBJ2-5	.	TGTGCCACCAGCAGGGGGACAGTAAAGCAAGAGACCCAGTACTTC	CATSRGTVKQETQYF
TRBV5-1	TRBD1	TRBJ2-1	.	TGCGCCAGCAGCTTTCAGGGGGCAGGGTCACTCAATGAGCAGTTCTTC	CASSFQGAGSLNEQFF
TRBV5-5	TRBD1	TRBJ2-2	.	TGTGCCAGCAGCTTTAGGACAGGGAACACCGGGGAGCTGTTTTTT	CASSFRTGNTGELFF
TRBV4-2	TRBD1	TRBJ1-2	.	TGTGCCAGCAGCGCAGACAGGGCGAACTATGGCTACACCTTC	CASSADRANYGYTF
TRBV19	.	TRBJ1-1	.	TGTGCCAGTAGTATAGGCAACTGGAACACTGAAGCTTTCTTT	CASSIGNWNTEAFF
TRBV5-1	.	TRBJ1-2	few	TGCGCCAGCAGCTCTGACATGTCCTATGGCTACACCTTC	CASSSDMSYGYTF
TRBV6-1	TRBD1	TRBJ1-6	.	TGTGCCAGCAGTGAGGGACAGGGGACGAATTCACCCCTCCACTTT	CASSEGQGTNSPLHF
TRBV6-6	.	TRBJ2-3	once	TGTGCCAGCAGTTACATCACAGATACAGATACGCAGTATTTT	CASSYITDTDTQYF
TRBV6-5	TRBD1	TRBJ1-1	.	TGTGCCAGCAGATCCCCGGGACAGGTCAGTGAAGCTTTCTTT	CASRSPGQVSEAFF
TRBV6-2/TRBV6-3	TRBD1	TRBJ1-5	few	TGTGCCAGCAGTTCCGGACAGGGGAGCAATCAGCCCCAGCATTTT	CASSSGQGSNQPQHF
TRBV3-1/TRBV3-2	.	TRBJ2-1	few	TGTGCCAGCAGCCAAGCCGATGAGCAGTTCTTC	CASSQADEQFF
TRBV3-1/TRBV3-2	.	TRBJ1-6	.	TGTGCCAGCAGCCAAGTGGAGTACTCTTCACCCCTCCACTTT	CASSQVEYSSPLHF
TRBV3-1/TRBV3-2	.	TRBJ1-5	.	TGTGCCAGCAGCCCATCTGGGGGGGCGTGGAGCAATCAGCCCCAGCATTTT	CASSPSGGAWSNQPQHF
TRBV5-6	.	TRBJ2-2	.	TGTGCCAGCAAAAGCTTGGGTCAGGGTTACACCGGGGAGCTGTTTTTT	CASKSLGQGYTGELFF
TRBV6-5	.	TRBJ1-2	.	TGTGCCAGCAGACCTTCCAGGGACTCTAACTATGGCTACACCTTC	CASRPSRDSNYGYTF
TRBV5-1	TRBD2	TRBJ2-7	.	TGCGCCAGCAGCTTGGCCACGAGCGGGGGCGACTCCTACGAGCAGTACTTC	CASSLATSGGDSYEQYF
TRBV19	.	TRBJ1-6	few	TGTGCCAGTACTCCCGGAAGGAGGGCCGGGCCCTATAATTCACCCCTCCACTTT	CASTPGRRAGPYNSPLHF
TRBV27	.	TRBJ2-5	.	TGTGCCAGCAGCCCTCAGGGCCAAGAGACCCAGTACTTC	CASSPQGQETQYF
TRBV5-5	TRBD1	TRBJ1-4	once	TGTGCCAGCAGCCCGGAACAGGGGGCGCGGGAAAAACTGTTTTTT	CASSPEQGAREKLFF